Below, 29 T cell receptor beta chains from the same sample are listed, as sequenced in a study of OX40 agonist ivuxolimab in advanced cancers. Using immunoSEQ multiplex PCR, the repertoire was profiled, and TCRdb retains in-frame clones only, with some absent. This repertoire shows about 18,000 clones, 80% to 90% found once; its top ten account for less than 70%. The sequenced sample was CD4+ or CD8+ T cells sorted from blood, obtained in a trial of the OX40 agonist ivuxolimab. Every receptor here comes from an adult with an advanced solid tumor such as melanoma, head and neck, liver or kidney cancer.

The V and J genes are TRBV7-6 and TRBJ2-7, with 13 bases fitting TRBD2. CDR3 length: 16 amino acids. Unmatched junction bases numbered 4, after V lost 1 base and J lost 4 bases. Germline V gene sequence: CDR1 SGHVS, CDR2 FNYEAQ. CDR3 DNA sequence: TGTGCCAGCAGCTTAGAGGGGGGACTAGCGGGATACGAGCAGTACTTC. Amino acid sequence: CASSLEGGLAGYEQYF.

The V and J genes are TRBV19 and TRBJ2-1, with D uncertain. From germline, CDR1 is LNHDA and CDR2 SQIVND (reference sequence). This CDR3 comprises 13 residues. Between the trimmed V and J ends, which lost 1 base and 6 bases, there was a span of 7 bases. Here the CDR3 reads CASSIGSSNEQFF. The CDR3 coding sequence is TGTGCCAGTAGTATAGGCAGCAGCAATGAGCAGTTCTTC.

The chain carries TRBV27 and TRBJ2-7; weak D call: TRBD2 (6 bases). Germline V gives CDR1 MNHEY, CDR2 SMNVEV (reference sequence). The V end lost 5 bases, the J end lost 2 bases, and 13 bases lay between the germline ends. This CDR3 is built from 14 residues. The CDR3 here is CASSPLASTYEQYF. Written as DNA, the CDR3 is TGTGCCAGCAGTCCTCTAGCGTCCACCTACGAGCAGTACTTC.

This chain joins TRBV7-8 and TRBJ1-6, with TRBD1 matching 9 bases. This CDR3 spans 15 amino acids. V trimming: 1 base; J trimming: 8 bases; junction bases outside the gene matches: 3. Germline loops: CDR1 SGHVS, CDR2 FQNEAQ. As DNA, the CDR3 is TGTGCCAGCAGCTTAGACAGGGGGCGGGATTCACCCCTCCACTTT. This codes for CASSLDRGRDSPLHF.

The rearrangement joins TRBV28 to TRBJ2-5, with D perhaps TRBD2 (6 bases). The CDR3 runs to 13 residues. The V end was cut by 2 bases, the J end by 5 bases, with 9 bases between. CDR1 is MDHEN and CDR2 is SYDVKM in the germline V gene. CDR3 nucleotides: TGTGCCAGCAGTTTAGGCGGGGAGGAGACCCAGTACTTC. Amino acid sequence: CASSLGGEETQYF.

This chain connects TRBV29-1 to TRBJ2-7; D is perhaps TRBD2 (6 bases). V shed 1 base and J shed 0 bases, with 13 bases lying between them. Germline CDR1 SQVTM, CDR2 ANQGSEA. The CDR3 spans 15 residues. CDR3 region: CSVEVGDGSSYEQYF. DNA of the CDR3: TGCAGCGTTGAAGTAGGGGACGGGAGCTCCTACGAGCAGTACTTC.

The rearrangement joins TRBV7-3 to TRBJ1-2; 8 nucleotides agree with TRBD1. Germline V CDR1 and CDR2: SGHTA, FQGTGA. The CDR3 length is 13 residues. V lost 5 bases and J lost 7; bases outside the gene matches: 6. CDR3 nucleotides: TGTGCCAGCAGCACCACAGGGGGTGCTGGCTACACCTTC. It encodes CASSTTGGAGYTF.

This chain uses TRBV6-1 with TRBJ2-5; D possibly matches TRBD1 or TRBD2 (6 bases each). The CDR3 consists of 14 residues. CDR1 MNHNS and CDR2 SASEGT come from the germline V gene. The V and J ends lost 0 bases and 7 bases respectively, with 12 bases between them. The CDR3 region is CASSEAGGMRTQYF. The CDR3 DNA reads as TGTGCCAGCAGTGAAGCGGGGGGCATGAGGACCCAGTACTTC.

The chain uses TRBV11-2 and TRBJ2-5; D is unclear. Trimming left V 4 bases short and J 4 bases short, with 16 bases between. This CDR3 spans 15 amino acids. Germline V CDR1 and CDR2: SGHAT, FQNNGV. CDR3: CASSSGLRASETQYF. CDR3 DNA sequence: TGTGCCAGCAGCTCGGGCCTCAGAGCTTCAGAGACCCAGTACTTC.

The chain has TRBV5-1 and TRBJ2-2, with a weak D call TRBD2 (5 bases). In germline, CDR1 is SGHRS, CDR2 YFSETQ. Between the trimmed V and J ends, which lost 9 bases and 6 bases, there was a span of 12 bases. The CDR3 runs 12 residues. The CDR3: CATKLVSGELFF. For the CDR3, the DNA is TGCGCCACCAAACTAGTCTCCGGGGAGCTGTTTTTT.

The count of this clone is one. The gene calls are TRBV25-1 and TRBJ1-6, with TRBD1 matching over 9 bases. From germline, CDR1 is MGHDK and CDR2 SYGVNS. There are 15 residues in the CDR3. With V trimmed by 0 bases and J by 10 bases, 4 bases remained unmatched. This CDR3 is CASSEYRTGDSPLHF. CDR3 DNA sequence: TGTGCCAGCAGTGAATATAGGACAGGGGACTCACCCCTCCACTTT.

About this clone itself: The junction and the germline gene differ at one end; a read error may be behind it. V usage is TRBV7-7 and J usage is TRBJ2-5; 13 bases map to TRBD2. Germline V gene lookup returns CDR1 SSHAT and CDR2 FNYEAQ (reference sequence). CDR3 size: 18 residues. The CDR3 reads CASSFGTSGAVPQETQYF. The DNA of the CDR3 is TGTGCTAGCAGCTTCGGGACTAGCGGGGCCGTCCCACAAGAGACCCAGTACTTC.

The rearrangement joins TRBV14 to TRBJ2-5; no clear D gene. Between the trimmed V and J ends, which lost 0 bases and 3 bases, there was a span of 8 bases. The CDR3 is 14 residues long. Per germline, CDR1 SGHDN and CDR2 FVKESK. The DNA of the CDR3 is TGTGCCAGCAGCCAAGAGGGCGATAAAGAGACCCAGTACTTC. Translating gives CASSQEGDKETQYF.

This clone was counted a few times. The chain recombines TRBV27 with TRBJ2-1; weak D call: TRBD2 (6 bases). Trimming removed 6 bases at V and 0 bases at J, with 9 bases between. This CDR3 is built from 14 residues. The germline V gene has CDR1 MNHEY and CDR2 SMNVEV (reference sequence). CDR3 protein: CASSFSGSYNEQFF. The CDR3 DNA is TGTGCCAGCAGCTTTAGCGGCTCCTACAATGAGCAGTTCTTC.

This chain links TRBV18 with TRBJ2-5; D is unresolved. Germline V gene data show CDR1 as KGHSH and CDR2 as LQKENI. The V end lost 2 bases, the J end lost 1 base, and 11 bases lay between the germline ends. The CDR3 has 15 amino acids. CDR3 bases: TGTGCCAGCTCACCAGAACCCCGACTCCAAGAGACCCAGTACTTC. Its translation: CASSPEPRLQETQYF.

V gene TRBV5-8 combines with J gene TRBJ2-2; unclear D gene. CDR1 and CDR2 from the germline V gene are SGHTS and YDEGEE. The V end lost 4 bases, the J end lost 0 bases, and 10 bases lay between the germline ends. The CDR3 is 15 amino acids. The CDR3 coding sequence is TGTGCCAGCAGCGGCGACACGACGAACACCGGGGAGCTGTTTTTT. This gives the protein CASSGDTTNTGELFF.

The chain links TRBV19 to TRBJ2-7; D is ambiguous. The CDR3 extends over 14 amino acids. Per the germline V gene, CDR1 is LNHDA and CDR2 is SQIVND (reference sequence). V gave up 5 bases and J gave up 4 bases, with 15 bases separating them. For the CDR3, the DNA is TGTGCCAGTAGTCTACAGATTACTGGGTACGAGCAGTACTTC. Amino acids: CASSLQITGYEQYF. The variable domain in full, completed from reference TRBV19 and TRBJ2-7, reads DGGITQSPKYLFRKEGQNVTLSCEQNLNHDAMYWYRQDPGQGLRLIYYSQIVNDFQKGDIAEGYSVSREKKESFPLTVTSAQKNPTAFYLCASSLQITGYEQYFGPGTRLTVT.

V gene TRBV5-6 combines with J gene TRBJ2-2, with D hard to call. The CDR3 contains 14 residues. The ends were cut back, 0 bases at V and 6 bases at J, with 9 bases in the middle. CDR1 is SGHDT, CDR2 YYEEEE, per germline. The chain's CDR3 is CASSLGRFPGELFF. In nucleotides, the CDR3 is TGTGCCAGCAGCTTGGGCCGGTTCCCCGGGGAGCTGTTTTTT.

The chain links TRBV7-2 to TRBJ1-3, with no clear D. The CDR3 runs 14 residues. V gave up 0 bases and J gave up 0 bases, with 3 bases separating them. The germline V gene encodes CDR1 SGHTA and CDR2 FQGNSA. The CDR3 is CASSLAFSGNTIYF. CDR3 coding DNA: TGTGCCAGCAGCTTAGCATTCTCTGGAAACACCATATATTTT.

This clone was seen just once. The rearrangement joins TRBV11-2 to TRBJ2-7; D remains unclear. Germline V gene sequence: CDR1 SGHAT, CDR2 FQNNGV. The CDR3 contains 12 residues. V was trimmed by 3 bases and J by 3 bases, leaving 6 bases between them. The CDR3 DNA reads TGTGCCAGCAGCTTTGGCGGCTACGAGCAGTACTTC. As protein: CASSFGGYEQYF.

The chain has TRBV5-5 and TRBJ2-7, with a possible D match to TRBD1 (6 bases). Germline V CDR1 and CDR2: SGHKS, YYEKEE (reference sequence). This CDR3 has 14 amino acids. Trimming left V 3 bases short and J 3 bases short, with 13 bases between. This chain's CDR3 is CASSWTADNYEQYF. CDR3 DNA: TGTGCCAGCAGCTGGACAGCGGACAACTACGAGCAGTACTTC.

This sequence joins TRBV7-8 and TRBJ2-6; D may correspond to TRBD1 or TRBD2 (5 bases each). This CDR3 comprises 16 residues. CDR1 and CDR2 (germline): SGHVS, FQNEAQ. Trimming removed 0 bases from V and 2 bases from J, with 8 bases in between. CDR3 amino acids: CASSLAMGAGANVLTF. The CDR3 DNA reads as TGTGCCAGCAGCTTAGCGATGGGGGCTGGGGCCAACGTCCTGACTTTC. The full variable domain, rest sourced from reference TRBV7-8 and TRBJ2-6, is GAGVSQSPRYKVAKRGQDVALRCDPISGHVSLFWYQQALGQGPEFLTYFQNEAQLDKSGLPSDRFFAERPEGSVSTLKIQRTQQEDSAVYLCASSLAMGAGANVLTFGAGSRLTVL.

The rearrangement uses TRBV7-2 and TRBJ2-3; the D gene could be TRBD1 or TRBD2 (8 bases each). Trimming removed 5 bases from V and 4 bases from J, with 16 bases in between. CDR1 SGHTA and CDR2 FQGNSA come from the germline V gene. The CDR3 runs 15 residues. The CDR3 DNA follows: TGTGCCAGCAGCCAGGGGGCGGGGGGAGCAGATACGCAGTATTTT. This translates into CASSQGAGGADTQYF.

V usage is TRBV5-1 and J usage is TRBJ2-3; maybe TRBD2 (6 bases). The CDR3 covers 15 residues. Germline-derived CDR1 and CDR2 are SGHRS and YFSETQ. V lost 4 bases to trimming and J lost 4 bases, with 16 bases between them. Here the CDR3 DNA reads TGCGCCAGCAGCCCACGGTTAGCGGAGCCAGATACGCAGTATTTT. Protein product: CASSPRLAEPDTQYF.

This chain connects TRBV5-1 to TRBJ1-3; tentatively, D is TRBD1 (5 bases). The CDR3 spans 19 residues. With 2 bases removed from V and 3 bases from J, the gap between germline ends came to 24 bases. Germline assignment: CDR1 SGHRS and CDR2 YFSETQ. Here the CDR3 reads CASSFGARERLGDGNTIYF. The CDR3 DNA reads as TGCGCCAGCAGCTTCGGGGCCCGGGAACGTTTAGGTGATGGAAACACCATATATTTT.

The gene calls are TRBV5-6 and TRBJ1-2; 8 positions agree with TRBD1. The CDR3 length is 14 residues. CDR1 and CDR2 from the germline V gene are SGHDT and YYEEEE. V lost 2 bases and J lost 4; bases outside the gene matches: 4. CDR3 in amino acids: CASSLQGVGYGYTF. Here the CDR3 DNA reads TGTGCCAGCAGCTTACAGGGGGTAGGCTATGGCTACACCTTC.

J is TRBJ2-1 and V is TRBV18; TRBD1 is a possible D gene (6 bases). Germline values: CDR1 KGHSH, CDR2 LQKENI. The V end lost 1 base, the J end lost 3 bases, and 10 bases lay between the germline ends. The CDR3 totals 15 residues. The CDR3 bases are TGTGCCAGCTCACCACAGGACAGTTTCTACAATGAGCAGTTCTTC. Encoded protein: CASSPQDSFYNEQFF.

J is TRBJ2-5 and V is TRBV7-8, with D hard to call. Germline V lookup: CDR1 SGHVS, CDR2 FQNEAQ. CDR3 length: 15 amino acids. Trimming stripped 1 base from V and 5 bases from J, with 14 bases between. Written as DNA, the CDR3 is TGTGCCAGCAGCTTAGTCCCTCTCCATGGGGAGACCCAGTACTTC. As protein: CASSLVPLHGETQYF.

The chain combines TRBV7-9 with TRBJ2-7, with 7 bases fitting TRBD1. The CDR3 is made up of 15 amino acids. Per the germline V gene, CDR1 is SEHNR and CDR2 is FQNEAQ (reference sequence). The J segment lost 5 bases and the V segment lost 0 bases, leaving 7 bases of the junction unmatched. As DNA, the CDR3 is TGTGCCAGCAGCTTAGCTTTGGGACAGTTCCACGAGCAGTACTTC. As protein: CASSLALGQFHEQYF.